This entry lists 31 T cell receptor beta chains sequenced from one sample in a study of blood T cells in healthy people across ages. A second PCR, run for about 7 to 12 cycles, used a sample-barcoded 5' primer plus a J-beta primer mix. TCRdb processed the 5' RACE reads anew with MiXCR; each CDR3 protein has one entry. The sample has approximately 800,000 distinct CDR3 sequences, 36% seen once; the top ten hold around 13%. Sequences were obtained from blood. The receptors derive from a man aged 18-30 years in good health.

The V call is TRBV12-3 or TRBV12-4, the J call TRBJ2-5; D is unclear. The CDR3 has 14 amino acids. Trimming cost V 6 bases and J 6 bases, with 17 bases left between them. This CDR3 is CASSPPGGLKTQYF. The CDR3, as DNA: TGTGCCAGCAGCCCCCCCGGCGGCCTGAAGACCCAGTACTTC.

This clonotype showed up just a few times. The chain is built from TRBV5-6 and TRBJ2-5, with D perhaps TRBD1 (5 bases). The CDR3 length is 13 residues. The germline V gene encodes CDR1 SGHDT and CDR2 YYEEEE. The germline V and J ends were trimmed by 3 bases and 1 base, with 7 bases remaining between them. The DNA for the CDR3 is TGTGCCAGCAGCTACAGGTCCCAAGAGACCCAGTACTTC. It translates to CASSYRSQETQYF.

This chain connects TRBV14 to TRBJ2-1; no definite D call. Germline V gene data show CDR1 as SGHDN and CDR2 as FVKESK. This CDR3 has 12 amino acids. V lost 1 base to trimming and J lost 9 bases, with 7 bases between them. This CDR3 is CASSQVETEQFF. The CDR3 nucleotides are TGTGCCAGCAGCCAAGTGGAAACTGAGCAGTTCTTC. Filled out from reference TRBV14 and TRBJ2-1, the complete variable domain reads EAGVTQFPSHSVIEKGQTVTLRCDPISGHDNLYWYRRVMGKEIKFLLHFVKESKQDESGMPNNRFLAERTGGTYSTLKVQPAELEDSGVYFCASSQVETEQFFGPGTRLTVL.

This chain joins TRBV12-3 or TRBV12-4 and TRBJ2-2; D gene uncertain. The CDR3 is 13 amino acids. The V gene lost 2 bases and the J gene lost 6 bases, with 7 bases spanning the gap. Written as DNA, the CDR3 is TGTGCCAGCAGTTTAACTTCGGCCGGGGAGCTGTTTTTT. This gives the protein CASSLTSAGELFF.

This CDR3 is CASSQVWANYGYTF. In nucleotides, the CDR3 is TGCGCCAGCAGCCAAGTTTGGGCGAACTATGGCTACACCTTC. The V and J genes are TRBV4-3 and TRBJ1-2; D ambiguous. This CDR3 spans 14 amino acids. Trimming removed 1 base from V and 2 bases from J, with 8 bases in between. Germline values: CDR1 LGHNA, CDR2 YSLEER.

The chain joins TRBV4-1 to TRBJ1-5; maybe TRBD1 (6 bases). V shed 1 base and J shed 1 base, with 17 bases lying between them. Germline CDR1 MGHRA, CDR2 YSYEKL. The CDR3 is 18 amino acids. CDR3 region: CASSQGPTAGTSNQPQHF. DNA for the CDR3: TGCGCCAGCAGCCAAGGCCCAACCGCGGGGACAAGCAATCAGCCCCAGCATTTT.

The chain is built from TRBV20-1 and TRBJ2-2; tentatively, D is TRBD1 (5 bases). Germline V gene data show CDR1 as DFQATT and CDR2 as SNEGSKA (reference sequence). CDR3 length: 14 residues. V dropped 3 bases and J dropped 3 bases, with 11 bases sitting between them. The CDR3 nucleotides read TGCAGTGCTAGTGGCAGGGTGGACACCGGGGAGCTGTTTTTT. This codes for CSASGRVDTGELFF.

Note on this clonotype: A much more abundant neighbour one base away suggests this may be a read error. The V gene is TRBV5-6, the J gene TRBJ2-4; tentatively, D is TRBD1 (5 bases). The germline V gene encodes CDR1 SGHDT and CDR2 YYEEEE. The CDR3 is made up of 14 amino acids. Here the CDR3 DNA reads TGTGCCTGCAGCTTGCAGGACCCCAGGGACATTCAGTACTTC. Amino acids: CACSLQDPRDIQYF.

This chain uses TRBV20-1 with TRBJ1-2; D remains unclear. The CDR3 contains 11 residues. V lost 0 bases and J lost 6, with 5 bases in between. Looked up from germline, CDR1 is DFQATT and CDR2 is SNEGSKA (reference sequence). The CDR3 bases are TGCAGTGCTAGAGATTCCGATGGCTACACCTTC. Translated, it gives CSARDSDGYTF.

This clonotype was detected ten times or more. The chain carries TRBV12-3 or TRBV12-4 and TRBJ1-2; TRBD1 agrees at 7 bases. This CDR3 spans 15 amino acids. V shed 2 bases and J 3 bases; nucleotides not matched to a gene: 6. CDR3 nucleotide sequence: TGTGCCAGCAGTTTAACGTTACAGGGGTACTATGGCTACACCTTC. It yields the protein CASSLTLQGYYGYTF.

There are a few counts of this clonotype. The chain has TRBV7-9 and TRBJ2-5, with D tentatively TRBD2 (5 bases). This CDR3 is built from 13 residues. Germline CDR1 and CDR2: SEHNR and FQNEAQ (reference sequence). The V end lost 4 bases, the J end lost 2 bases, and 8 bases lay between the germline ends. The CDR3 loop is CASSYDYQETQYF. The CDR3 DNA reads TGTGCCAGCAGCTACGACTATCAAGAGACCCAGTACTTC.

This rearrangement joins TRBV6-5 to TRBJ2-3; 9 bases map to TRBD2. This CDR3 comprises 16 residues. With 4 bases clipped from V and 1 base from J, the junction kept 6 bases outside the gene matches. The germline V gene has CDR1 MNHEY and CDR2 SVGAGI. This chain's CDR3 is CASSSGLAWGTDTQYF. In DNA form, the CDR3 reads TGTGCCAGCAGTTCGGGACTAGCTTGGGGCACAGATACGCAGTATTTT.

The chain couples TRBV4-3 to TRBJ1-1; the D is unclear. V lost 5 bases, J lost 0 bases, and 13 bases lay in between. This CDR3 spans 15 amino acids. CDR1 is LGHNA, CDR2 YSLEER, per germline. The chain's CDR3 is CASSVRTAVNTEAFF. The CDR3 DNA sequence: TGCGCCAGCAGCGTTCGGACGGCAGTGAACACTGAAGCTTTCTTT.

This clonotype was seen more than once but under ten times. V is TRBV27 and J is TRBJ1-2, with D possibly TRBD1 on 6 matching bases. Germline lookup yields CDR1 MNHEY and CDR2 SMNVEV (reference sequence). V was trimmed by 4 bases and J by 3 bases, leaving 15 bases between them. The CDR3 is made up of 15 amino acids. CDR3 residues: CASSCGRGGHYGYTF. As DNA, the CDR3 is TGTGCCAGCAGTTGCGGCAGGGGAGGGCACTATGGCTACACCTTC.

This clonotype has a count of ten or more. The V call is TRBV4-1, the J call TRBJ2-3; TRBD2 is a possible D gene (6 bases). V was cut by 1 base and J by 1 base, with 12 bases left in between. The CDR3 is 16 residues long. Germline-derived CDR1 and CDR2 are MGHRA and YSYEKL. This chain's CDR3 is CASSQGASVGTDTQYF. CDR3 bases: TGCGCCAGCAGCCAAGGAGCTAGCGTTGGCACAGATACGCAGTATTTT.

The V call is TRBV4-2, the J call TRBJ2-7; D gene ambiguous. Germline lookup yields CDR1 LGHNA and CDR2 YNFKEQ. Trimming shortened V by 0 bases and J by 9 bases, and 12 bases separated the two germline ends. The CDR3 contains 13 residues. CDR3 bases: TGTGCCAGCAGCCAAGATGTCCCGTCCGTGCAGTACTTC. It codes for CASSQDVPSVQYF.

This clonotype was counted only a few times. The V gene is TRBV28, the J gene TRBJ2-3; TRBD2 matches 10 bases. Germline V gives CDR1 MDHEN, CDR2 SYDVKM. The CDR3 runs 16 residues. Germline trimming cut 4 bases from V and 2 bases from J; bases unmatched to any gene: 6. The CDR3 DNA follows: TGTGCCAGCAGTTCCTCAGCGGGGGGGCCCACAGATACGCAGTATTTT. This encodes CASSSSAGGPTDTQYF.

The CDR3 nucleotides read TGCAGTGCACTAGACAAGAGCTCCTACAATGAGCAGTTCTTC. It encodes CSALDKSSYNEQFF. This chain links TRBV20-1 with TRBJ2-1; perhaps TRBD2 as D (5 bases). The V gene lost 6 bases and the J gene lost 0 bases, with 12 bases spanning the gap. From germline, CDR1 is DFQATT and CDR2 SNEGSKA (reference sequence). The CDR3 contains 14 residues.

This chain joins TRBV20-1 and TRBJ2-5; D is unresolved. Between the trimmed V and J ends, which lost 3 bases and 3 bases, there was a span of 8 bases. Per the germline V gene, CDR1 is DFQATT and CDR2 is SNEGSKA (reference sequence). There are 12 residues in the CDR3. CDR3 in DNA: TGCAGTGCTAGTAAGGTGGAAGAGACCCAGTACTTC. Protein product: CSASKVEETQYF.

V usage is TRBV20-1 and J usage is TRBJ2-7; TRBD2 is a possible D gene (6 bases). The CDR3 is made up of 15 amino acids. Germline V gives CDR1 DFQATT, CDR2 SNEGSKA (reference sequence). V was clipped by 0 bases and J by 1 base, with 13 bases between them. In DNA, the CDR3 is TGCAGTGCTAGAGAGGCGGCTAGCGCTTCCTACGAGCAGTACTTC. It is translated as CSAREAASASYEQYF.

This chain connects TRBV4-3 to TRBJ2-5; tentatively, D is TRBD2 (7 bases). The better agreement between TRBJ2-7 and the DNA end casts doubt on the J call. The CDR3 covers 15 residues. Germline V CDR1 and CDR2: LGHNA, YSLEER. DNA of the CDR3: TGCGCCAGCAGCCAAGAAGGGGGGGGAGTCGGCGAGCAGTACTTC. Encoded protein: CASSQEGGGVGEQYF.

The J gene is TRBJ2-5, the V gene TRBV3-1; no firm D call. The V end was cut by 0 bases, the J end by 11 bases, with 22 bases between. Per the germline V gene, CDR1 is LGHDT and CDR2 is YNNKEL (reference sequence). This CDR3 has 16 residues. DNA of the CDR3: TGTGCCAGCAGCCAAGATGTCGGGCACGACGGCAATGAGCAGTACTTC. It specifies CASSQDVGHDGNEQYF.

The rearrangement joins TRBV29-1 to TRBJ2-7, with D uncertain. V was shortened by 3 bases and J by 6 bases, with 9 bases between the two germline ends. Per the germline V gene, CDR1 is SQVTM and CDR2 is ANQGSEA. This CDR3 region has 11 residues. The CDR3 loop is CSVDAVGEQYF. The CDR3 nucleotides are TGCAGCGTTGATGCGGTGGGCGAGCAGTACTTC.

This rearrangement joins TRBV20-1 to TRBJ2-7; the match to TRBD1 covers 7 bases. This CDR3 contains 13 residues. After removal of 6 bases from V and 5 bases from J, the junction contained 10 bases not matched to a gene. Germline lookup yields CDR1 DFQATT and CDR2 SNEGSKA (reference sequence). This chain's CDR3 is CSALPTGNHEQYF. The DNA of the CDR3 is TGCAGTGCCCTACCGACAGGGAACCACGAGCAGTACTTC.

The chain couples TRBV4-2 to TRBJ2-1, with 9 bases fitting TRBD2. In germline, CDR1 is LGHNA, CDR2 YNFKEQ. Trimming took 1 base from V and 13 from J; bases not matched to a gene: 14. The CDR3 has 16 amino acids. Here the CDR3 reads CASSQGVDSGGATQFF. The CDR3 bases are TGTGCCAGCAGCCAAGGTGTGGATAGCGGGGGCGCGACCCAGTTCTTC.

The V and J genes are TRBV11-2 and TRBJ2-7; TRBD1 matches at 7 bases. V lost 5 bases, J lost 4 bases, and 11 bases stayed unmatched. This CDR3 region has 15 residues. Germline-derived CDR1 and CDR2 are SGHAT and FQNNGV. The DNA for the CDR3 is TGTGCCAGCAGCGTATCGGGACAGCGGTTTTACGAGCAGTACTTC. It encodes CASSVSGQRFYEQYF.

This clonotype has more than one count but fewer than ten. The chain has TRBV7-9 and TRBJ1-1; 9 nucleotides agree with TRBD1. The CDR3 extends over 14 amino acids. The J segment lost 4 bases and the V segment lost 2 bases, leaving 2 bases of the junction unmatched. CDR1 and CDR2 (germline): SEHNR, FQNEAQ (reference sequence). CDR3 sequence: CASSLRGQGTEAFF. CDR3 in DNA: TGTGCCAGCAGCTTAAGGGGACAGGGCACTGAAGCTTTCTTT.

The chain recombines TRBV6-6 with TRBJ1-2, with TRBD1 matching over 7 bases. V gave up 6 bases and J gave up 4 bases; unmatched junction bases: 11. The CDR3 has 15 amino acids. Germline V lookup: CDR1 MNHNY, CDR2 SVGAGI (reference sequence). CDR3 protein: CASRDSGQKSYGYTF. CDR3 DNA sequence: TGTGCCAGCAGGGACTCGGGACAGAAATCCTATGGCTACACCTTC.

The chain couples TRBV7-2 to TRBJ2-7; 8 bases align to TRBD1. The DNA end is a closer match to TRBJ2-4, so the J assignment may be wrong. The CDR3 sequence is 14 residues long. Germline V gives CDR1 SGHTA, CDR2 FQGNSA. CDR3 amino acids: CASSELTGEGIQYF. Here the CDR3 DNA reads TGTGCCAGCAGCGAGCTGACAGGGGAAGGCATTCAGTACTTC.

The chain has TRBV7-9 and TRBJ2-7, with a possible D match to TRBD2 (5 bases). V lost 1 base, J lost 0 bases, and 13 bases lay in between. This CDR3 is built from 16 residues. CDR1 and CDR2 (germline): SEHNR, FQNEAQ (reference sequence). This CDR3 is CASSLGRSGDSYEQYF. The CDR3 nucleotides read TGTGCCAGCAGCTTAGGGAGGAGCGGAGACTCCTACGAGCAGTACTTC.

The CDR3 nucleotides read TGTGCCAGCAGCTTAGGAACCGAAAAACTGTTTTTT. It yields the protein CASSLGTEKLFF. V is TRBV7-8 and J is TRBJ1-4, with D hard to call. V lost 1 base and J 8 bases, leaving 5 bases between the germline ends. In germline, CDR1 is SGHVS, CDR2 FQNEAQ. This CDR3 spans 12 amino acids.